This TCR beta chain was recorded in a study of technical replicates of blood from four donors. Sequencing was performed with immunoSEQ multiplex PCR; in TCRdb, only in-frame clones are kept and a portion is missing. The sample holds 95,000 or so clones, approximately 96% seen once. The CDR3 length is 14 residues. V lost 5 bases and J 7 bases, leaving 17 bases between the germline ends. Germline assignment: CDR1 SGHDN and CDR2 FVKESK. The clonotype originates from a human donor in good health. V and J are TRBV14 and TRBJ2-5; maybe TRBD1 (6 bases). Sequencing used T cells isolated from PBMCs. In DNA, the CDR3 is TGTGCCAGCAGCACCCGGGACACCTCTCTGACCCAGTACTTC. It translates to CASSTRDTSLTQYF. Variable domain in full (rest from reference TRBV14 and TRBJ2-5): EAGVTQFPSHSVIEKGQTVTLRCDPISGHDNLYWYRRVMGKEIKFLLHFVKESKQDESGMPNNRFLAERTGGTYSTLKVQPAELEDSGVYFCASSTRDTSLTQYFGPGTRLLVL.